The 24 T cell receptor beta chains below come from one sample, sequenced in a study of T cells expressing NK-cell markers. TCRdb re-called the 5' RACE reads, yielding one record per CDR3 amino acid sequence without DNA. This repertoire includes 400,000 to 500,000 distinct CDR3 sequences. Sequenced sample: blood T cells: a sorted CD56 or NKG2C T cell subset, CD4+ or CD8+ T cells, or bulk PBMC T cells (not recorded which). These TCRs come from a woman between 18 and 70 years old in good health.

This chain links TRBV19 with TRBJ2-1. Germline assignment: CDR1 LNHDA and CDR2 SQIVND (reference sequence). The CDR3 runs to 15 residues. This CDR3 is CASADGRSSYNEQFF.

The V gene is TRBV6-5, the J gene TRBJ1-1; TCRdb gives TRBD1 as the D gene, but with no DNA this cannot be confirmed. Germline-derived CDR1 and CDR2 are MNHEY and SVGAGI. The CDR3 totals 15 residues. The CDR3 loop reads CASSYYRVLNTEAFF.

The chain carries TRBV12-3 or TRBV12-4 and TRBJ2-3; with no DNA, the TCRdb D assignment of TRBD1 cannot be verified. The CDR3 sequence is 13 residues long. The CDR3 protein is CASSPGREDTQYF.

The chain joins TRBV21-1 to TRBJ2-3; no DNA is available, so the TRBD2 call from TCRdb remains unchecked. TRBV21-1 is a documented pseudogene. This CDR3 has 22 amino acids. CDR3 in amino acids: CASRTRLGRVRMLLSSTDTQYF.

The V gene is TRBV20-1, the J gene TRBJ1-1; checking the TCRdb D call of TRBD1 is not possible without DNA. Per germline, CDR1 DFQATT and CDR2 SNEGSKA (reference sequence). This CDR3 has 12 residues. CDR3 in amino acids: CSARGQGPEAFF.

The J gene is TRBJ2-3, the V gene TRBV6-1; TCRdb selects TRBD1, and the lack of DNA leaves this call unchecked. There are 17 residues in the CDR3. In germline, CDR1 is MNHNS, CDR2 SASEGT. The CDR3 sequence: CASSRGRQGTGTDTQYF.

J is TRBJ1-5 and V is TRBV27; there is no DNA to check the TCRdb D call of TRBD1. Germline values: CDR1 MNHEY, CDR2 SMNVEV (reference sequence). The length of the CDR3 is 14 residues. The CDR3 sequence: CASSLAGAGQPQHF.

The chain couples TRBV3-1 to TRBJ1-1; the D call from TCRdb, TRBD1, cannot be confirmed without DNA. The CDR3 is 14 residues long. From germline, CDR1 is LGHDT and CDR2 YNNKEL (reference sequence). The CDR3 sequence: CASSPPGRGTEAFF.

The rearrangement links TRBV19 to TRBJ1-5. CDR1 LNHDA and CDR2 SQIVND come from the germline V gene (reference sequence). The CDR3 extends over 16 amino acids. The CDR3 reads CASSITTYTRNQPQHF.

The chain is built from TRBV11-2 and TRBJ1-3; the TCRdb call, TRBD1, lacks DNA for checking. The germline V gene encodes CDR1 SGHAT and CDR2 FQNNGV. The CDR3 is made up of 18 amino acids. The CDR3: CASSLGTPGQVSGNTIYF.

The J gene is TRBJ2-1, the V gene TRBV29-1. Germline V gene data show CDR1 as SQVTM and CDR2 as ANQGSEA. This CDR3 spans 14 amino acids. The CDR3 region is CSVEEIGLTDEQFF.

The chain joins TRBV4-1 to TRBJ2-1. This CDR3 has 15 residues. Germline V gene data show CDR1 as MGHRA and CDR2 as YSYEKL. CDR3 loop: CASSHASAGPNEQFF.

The CDR3 protein is CSVEVQGGTADTQYF. The chain joins TRBV29-1 to TRBJ2-3; absent DNA, TCRdb's TRBD1 call cannot be checked. The CDR3 extends over 15 amino acids. Germline CDR1 is SQVTM and CDR2 is ANQGSEA.

The CDR3 is CASSQNREKIRETQYF. The chain couples TRBV12-3 or TRBV12-4 to TRBJ2-5; TCRdb picks TRBD2, but there is no DNA to check that call. The length of the CDR3 is 16 residues.

This rearrangement joins TRBV27 to TRBJ2-7. CDR3 length: 15 amino acids. Germline V CDR1 and CDR2: MNHEY, SMNVEV (reference sequence). The CDR3 reads CASTPMNRMGYEQYF.

The rearrangement links TRBV29-1 to TRBJ2-2; the D call of TRBD1 rests on TCRdb alone, since no DNA is present to check it. The germline V gene encodes CDR1 SQVTM and CDR2 ANQGSEA. The CDR3 is made up of 11 amino acids. The CDR3 spells CSVVGAGELFF.

The chain joins TRBV29-1 to TRBJ2-3. The CDR3 has 12 residues. CDR1 and CDR2 from the germline V gene are SQVTM and ANQGSEA. The CDR3 reads CSVGVRTDTQYF.

The chain has TRBV9 and TRBJ2-3; TCRdb's D call of TRBD1 is untestable without DNA. The CDR3 extends over 15 amino acids. CDR1 and CDR2 from the germline V gene are SGDLS and YYNGEE. The CDR3 sequence is CASSVEGGTTDTQYF.

This sequence joins TRBV20-1 and TRBJ2-7. The CDR3 totals 14 residues. Per germline, CDR1 DFQATT and CDR2 SNEGSKA (reference sequence). The CDR3 sequence: CSASVQTSSYEQYF.

V is TRBV20-1 and J is TRBJ2-1; TCRdb's D gene call, TRBD2, goes unchecked for lack of DNA. This CDR3 is 14 amino acids long. CDR1 DFQATT and CDR2 SNEGSKA come from the germline V gene (reference sequence). The chain's CDR3 is CSATTSGRAGEQFF.

CDR3 residues: CASSPSVPWGGYTF. The genes are TRBV12-3 or TRBV12-4 and TRBJ1-2; lacking DNA, the TRBD1 call made by TCRdb goes unchecked. The CDR3 contains 14 residues.

The rearrangement uses TRBV18 and TRBJ2-1; the D gene TCRdb calls, TRBD2, cannot be checked with no DNA. Germline-derived CDR1 and CDR2 are KGHSH and LQKENI. The CDR3 is 13 amino acids. This CDR3 reads CASSPGIDNEQFF. Supplemented by reference TRBV18 and TRBJ2-1, the full variable domain reads NAGVMQNPRHLVRRRGQEARLRCSPMKGHSHVYWYRQLPEEGLKFMVYLQKENIIDESGMPKERFSAEFPKEGPSILRIQQVVRGDSAAYFCASSPGIDNEQFFGPGTRLTVL.

V is TRBV27 and J is TRBJ2-4. Germline-derived CDR1 and CDR2 are MNHEY and SMNVEV (reference sequence). The CDR3 covers 14 residues. The CDR3 loop is CASSSDLAKNIQYF.

The rearrangement uses TRBV6-2 or TRBV6-3 and TRBJ2-3; TCRdb selects TRBD2, and the lack of DNA leaves this call unchecked. Germline V gives CDR1 MNHEY, CDR2 SVGEGT. The CDR3 is 17 residues long. The CDR3 protein is CASSYSTTSGSLHTQYF.